These 16 T cell receptor beta chains were all obtained from the same sample, sequenced in a study of T cell responses to AZD1222 COVID-19 vaccine. This table comes from immunoSEQ multiplex PCR, and its TCRdb copy is limited to in-frame clones, with some not included. This table holds fewer than 40,000 clones, over 75% found once. Specimen: peripheral blood, collected 28 days after the second dose of the MenACWY control vaccine. These receptors all come from an adult who received the MenACWY meningococcal vaccine as a control.

This sequence joins TRBV18 and TRBJ1-5, with 10 bases lining up with TRBD1. CDR1 is KGHSH and CDR2 is LQKENI in the germline V gene. V dropped 3 bases and J dropped 1; count of bases not matched to a gene: 9. The CDR3 is 18 amino acids. This chain's CDR3 is CASSPSGQGGASNQPQHF. As DNA, the CDR3 is TGTGCCAGCTCACCGTCTGGACAGGGGGGGGCGAGCAATCAGCCCCAGCATTTT. Using reference TRBV18 and TRBJ1-5 for the parts outside the CDR3, the full variable domain is NAGVMQNPRHLVRRRGQEARLRCSPMKGHSHVYWYRQLPEEGLKFMVYLQKENIIDESGMPKERFSAEFPKEGPSILRIQQVVRGDSAAYFCASSPSGQGGASNQPQHFGDGTRLSIL.

The chain has TRBV5-4 and TRBJ2-7; D possibly corresponds to TRBD1 (6 bases). The germline V gene encodes CDR1 SGHNT and CDR2 YYREEE (reference sequence). Trimming left V 2 bases short and J 5 bases short, with 11 bases between. The CDR3 has 13 amino acids. The CDR3 DNA follows: TGTGCCAGCAGCTTCACCAGGGGCGACGAGCAGTACTTC. Residues: CASSFTRGDEQYF. The entire variable domain, with the rest obtained from reference TRBV5-4 and TRBJ2-7, is as follows: ETGVTQSPTHLIKTRGQQVTLRCSSQSGHNTVSWYQQALGQGPQFIFQYYREEENGRGNFPPRFSGLQFPNYSSELNVNALELDDSALYLCASSFTRGDEQYFGPGTRLTVT.

The CDR3: CASSLTSGKETQYF. The CDR3, as DNA: TGTGCCAGCAGCTTGACTAGCGGGAAAGAGACCCAGTACTTC. The rearrangement links TRBV5-6 to TRBJ2-5, with 10 bases fitting TRBD2. Germline V gene sequence: CDR1 SGHDT, CDR2 YYEEEE. V lost 1 base, J lost 3 bases, and 0 bases stayed unmatched. The CDR3 sequence is 14 residues long.

The gene calls are TRBV5-1 and TRBJ2-3, with TRBD1 as a possible D gene (7 bases). The CDR3 length is 16 residues. From germline, CDR1 is SGHRS and CDR2 YFSETQ. V dropped 0 bases and J dropped 5 bases, with 16 bases sitting between them. CDR3 nucleotides: TGCGCCAGCAGCTTGGCGTCAGGGGGGCTGGGAGATACGCAGTATTTT. This sequence encodes CASSLASGGLGDTQYF. The complete variable domain, with remaining parts taken from reference TRBV5-1 and TRBJ2-3, reads KAGVTQTPRYLIKTRGQQVTLSCSPISGHRSVSWYQQTPGQGLQFLFEYFSETQRNKGNFPGRFSGRQFSNSRSEMNVSTLELGDSALYLCASSLASGGLGDTQYFGPGTRLTVL.

The chain is built from TRBV24-1 and TRBJ2-1; possibly TRBD1 for D (6 bases). The V end lost 0 bases, the J end lost 4 bases, and 12 bases lay between the germline ends. The CDR3 spans 16 residues. Germline CDR1 and CDR2: KGHDR and SFDVKD. The DNA of the CDR3 is TGTGCCACCAGTGATTTGAAGGGGGAACATTACAATGAGCAGTTCTTC. Its translation: CATSDLKGEHYNEQFF.

The J gene is TRBJ2-7, the V gene TRBV2, with a possible D match to TRBD1 (6 bases). The CDR3 extends over 14 amino acids. Germline CDR1 and CDR2: SNHLY and FYNNEI. V gave up 6 bases and J gave up 1 base, with 13 bases separating them. In DNA form, the CDR3 reads TGTGCCAGCAGGCCCCGACAGGTATCCTACGAGCAGTACTTC. As protein: CASRPRQVSYEQYF.

The genes are TRBV2 and TRBJ2-2, with D maybe TRBD2 (5 bases). The CDR3 length is 13 residues. Germline values: CDR1 SNHLY, CDR2 FYNNEI. V lost 6 bases, J lost 3 bases, and 8 bases lay in between. The CDR3 nucleotides are TGTGCCAGCAGGAGGCGGGACACCGGGGAGCTGTTTTTT. It encodes CASRRRDTGELFF.

V and J are TRBV6-5 and TRBJ2-6; TRBD2 might be the D (6 bases). Germline loops: CDR1 MNHEY, CDR2 SVGAGI. Trimming cost V 2 bases and J 1 base, with 6 bases left between them. There are 15 residues in the CDR3. The CDR3 spells CASSYGGSGANVLTF. DNA of the CDR3: TGTGCCAGCAGTTACGGGGGGTCTGGGGCCAACGTCCTGACTTTC.

This chain uses TRBV4-2 with TRBJ1-5; D perhaps matches TRBD1 (5 bases). Per the germline V gene, CDR1 is LGHNA and CDR2 is YNFKEQ. The CDR3 length is 15 residues. V was pared by 4 bases and J by 3 bases, with 13 bases between. CDR3 in DNA: TGTGCCAGCAGCCGTCGAGGGGAAGTCAATCAGCCCCAGCATTTT. It translates to CASSRRGEVNQPQHF.

The V and J genes are TRBV13 and TRBJ2-7; 7 bases are a match to TRBD1. Per germline, CDR1 PRHDT and CDR2 FYEKMQ (reference sequence). V lost 2 bases to trimming and J lost 4 bases; unmatched junction nucleotides: 2. The CDR3 contains 13 residues. The CDR3 nucleotides read TGTGCCAGCAGCTTAAGACAGGGATACGAGCAGTACTTC. This sequence encodes CASSLRQGYEQYF.

This sequence joins TRBV5-1 and TRBJ1-3; perhaps TRBD1 as D (5 bases). V was cut by 5 bases and J by 7 bases, with 19 bases left in between. Germline CDR1 is SGHRS and CDR2 is YFSETQ. This CDR3 is built from 15 residues. The CDR3 bases are TGCGCCAGCAGTGCTGATCTTGTGGGGGTGAACACCATATATTTT. Protein sequence: CASSADLVGVNTIYF.

The chain's CDR3 is CASTAIGSPLHF. DNA for the CDR3: TGTGCCAGTACTGCCATTGGATCACCCCTCCACTTT. V is TRBV19 and J is TRBJ1-6; D is undetermined. The CDR3 length is 12 residues. Germline V CDR1 and CDR2: LNHDA, SQIVND (reference sequence). V was cut by 7 bases and J by 10 bases, with 11 bases left in between.

The rearrangement uses TRBV19 and TRBJ2-7; 8 nucleotides agree with TRBD1. There are 14 residues in the CDR3. V shed 5 bases, J shed 2 bases, and the junction held 5 bases outside the gene matches. Germline CDR1 and CDR2: LNHDA and SQIVND (reference sequence). CDR3 nucleotides: TGTGCCAGTAGTCCACGGACAGGGACCTACGAGCAGTACTTC. Translated: CASSPRTGTYEQYF. Together with reference TRBV19 and TRBJ2-7, the CDR3 gives the full variable domain: DGGITQSPKYLFRKEGQNVTLSCEQNLNHDAMYWYRQDPGQGLRLIYYSQIVNDFQKGDIAEGYSVSREKKESFPLTVTSAQKNPTAFYLCASSPRTGTYEQYFGPGTRLTVT.

This chain uses TRBV2 with TRBJ2-3; weak D call: TRBD1 (5 bases). V lost 8 bases, J lost 4 bases, and 13 bases lay in between. Germline assignment: CDR1 SNHLY and CDR2 FYNNEI. The CDR3 totals 13 residues. The CDR3 nucleotides read TGTGCCAGCTCCCCGCAGGGCCCAGATACGCAGTATTTT. Amino acid sequence: CASSPQGPDTQYF.

The V and J genes are TRBV5-6 and TRBJ1-2; 8 bases are a match to TRBD1. V shed 2 bases and J 4 bases; nucleotides not matched to a gene: 7. CDR1 is SGHDT, CDR2 YYEEEE, per germline. The CDR3 loop spans 15 amino acids. CDR3 in amino acids: CASSLQGVGAYGYTF. Written as DNA, the CDR3 is TGTGCCAGCAGCTTACAGGGGGTGGGTGCCTATGGCTACACCTTC.

This clone was detected once. V is TRBV15 and J is TRBJ2-7; D is perhaps TRBD2 (5 bases). The germline V gene has CDR1 LNHNV and CDR2 YYDKDF (reference sequence). Trimming pared 0 bases from V and 0 bases from J, leaving 15 bases between. The CDR3 sequence is 17 residues long. CDR3 protein: CATSRDLFEGSSYEQYF. For the CDR3, the DNA is TGTGCCACCAGCAGAGATCTCTTTGAGGGAAGCTCCTACGAGCAGTACTTC.